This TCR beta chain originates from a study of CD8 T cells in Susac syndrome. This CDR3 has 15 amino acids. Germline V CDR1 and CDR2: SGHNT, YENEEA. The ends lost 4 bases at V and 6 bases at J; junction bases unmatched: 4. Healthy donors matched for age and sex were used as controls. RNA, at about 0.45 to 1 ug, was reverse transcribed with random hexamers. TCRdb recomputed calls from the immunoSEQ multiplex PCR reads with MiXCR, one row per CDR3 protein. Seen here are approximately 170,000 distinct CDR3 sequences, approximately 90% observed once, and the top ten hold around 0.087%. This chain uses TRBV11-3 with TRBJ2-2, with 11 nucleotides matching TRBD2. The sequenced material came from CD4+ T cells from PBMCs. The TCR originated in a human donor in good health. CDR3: CASSYSGRVAGELFF. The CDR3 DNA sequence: TGTGCCAGCAGCTATAGCGGGAGGGTGGCCGGGGAGCTGTTTTTT.